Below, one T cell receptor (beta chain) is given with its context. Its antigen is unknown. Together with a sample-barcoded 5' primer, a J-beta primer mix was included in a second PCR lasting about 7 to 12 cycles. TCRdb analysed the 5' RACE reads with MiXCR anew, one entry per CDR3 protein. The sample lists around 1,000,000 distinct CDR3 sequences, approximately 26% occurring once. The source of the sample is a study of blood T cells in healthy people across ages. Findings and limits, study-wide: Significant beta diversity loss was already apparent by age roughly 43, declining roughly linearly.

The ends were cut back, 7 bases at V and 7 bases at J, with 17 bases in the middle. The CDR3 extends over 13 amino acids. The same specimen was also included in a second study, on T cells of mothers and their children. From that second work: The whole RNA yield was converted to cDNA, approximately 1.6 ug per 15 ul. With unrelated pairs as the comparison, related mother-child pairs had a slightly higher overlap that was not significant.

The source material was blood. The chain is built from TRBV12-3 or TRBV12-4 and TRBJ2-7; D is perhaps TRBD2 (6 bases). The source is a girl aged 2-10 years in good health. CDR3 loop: CASTIGDSREQYF. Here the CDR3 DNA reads TGTGCCAGCACCATAGGGGACTCCAGGGAGCAGTACTTC.